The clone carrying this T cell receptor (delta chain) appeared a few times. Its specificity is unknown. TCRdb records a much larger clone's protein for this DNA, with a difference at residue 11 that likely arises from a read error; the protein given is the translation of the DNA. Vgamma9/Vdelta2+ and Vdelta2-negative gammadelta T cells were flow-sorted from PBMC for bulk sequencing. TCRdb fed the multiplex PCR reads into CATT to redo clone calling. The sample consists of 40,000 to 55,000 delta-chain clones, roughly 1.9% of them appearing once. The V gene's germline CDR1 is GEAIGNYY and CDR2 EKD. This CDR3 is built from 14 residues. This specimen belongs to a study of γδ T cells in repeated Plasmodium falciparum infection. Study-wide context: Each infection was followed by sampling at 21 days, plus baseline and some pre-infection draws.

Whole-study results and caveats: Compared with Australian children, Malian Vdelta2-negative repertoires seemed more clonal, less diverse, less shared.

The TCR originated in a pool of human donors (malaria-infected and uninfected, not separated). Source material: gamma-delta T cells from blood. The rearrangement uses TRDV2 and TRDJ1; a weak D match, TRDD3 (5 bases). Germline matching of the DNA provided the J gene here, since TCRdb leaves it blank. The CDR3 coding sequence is TGTGCCTGTGTCTCTCTGGGAGACACCGATAGACTCATCTTT. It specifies CACVSLGDTDRLIF.